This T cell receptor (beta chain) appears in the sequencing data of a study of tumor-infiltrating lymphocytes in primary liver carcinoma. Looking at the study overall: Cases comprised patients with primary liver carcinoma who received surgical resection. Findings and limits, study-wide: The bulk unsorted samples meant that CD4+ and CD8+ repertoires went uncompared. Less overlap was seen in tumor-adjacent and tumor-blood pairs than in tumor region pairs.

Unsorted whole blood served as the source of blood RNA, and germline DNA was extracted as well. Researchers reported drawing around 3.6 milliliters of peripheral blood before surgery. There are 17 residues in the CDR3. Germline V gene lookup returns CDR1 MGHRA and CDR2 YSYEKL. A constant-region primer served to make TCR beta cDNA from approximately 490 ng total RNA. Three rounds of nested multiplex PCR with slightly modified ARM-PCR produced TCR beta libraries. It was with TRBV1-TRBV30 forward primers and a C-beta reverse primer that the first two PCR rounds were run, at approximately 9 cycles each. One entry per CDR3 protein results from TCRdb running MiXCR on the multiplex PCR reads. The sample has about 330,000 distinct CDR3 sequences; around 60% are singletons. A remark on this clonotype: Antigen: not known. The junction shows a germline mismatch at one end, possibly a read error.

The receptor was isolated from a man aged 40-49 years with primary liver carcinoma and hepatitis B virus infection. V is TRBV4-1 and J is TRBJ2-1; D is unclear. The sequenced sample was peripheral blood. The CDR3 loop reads CASSQDSGRSSYYEQFF. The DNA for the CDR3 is TGCGCCAGCAGCCAAGATTCAGGCCGCAGCTCCTACTATGAGCAGTTCTTC.